This TCR beta chain was captured in a study of cytomegalovirus exposure and HLA in healthy donors. PCR was performed using 60 Vbeta and 13 Jbeta primers. TCRdb keeps only in-frame clones here, not all; method: immunoSEQ multiplex PCR. The table includes under 200,000 clones, roughly 85% detected once. The CDR3 runs to 15 residues. J was trimmed by 7 bases and V by 6 bases; bases with no gene match: 8. CDR1 is SGHNT and CDR2 is YYREEE in the germline V gene (reference sequence). The sequencing input was PBMCs. This receptor was obtained from a young man in good health and CMV-seronegative. The chain uses TRBV5-4 and TRBJ2-1, with 12 nucleotides matching TRBD2. The CDR3 protein is CASTLAGGPSNEQFF. CDR3 coding DNA: TGTGCCAGCACCCTAGCGGGAGGGCCCAGTAATGAGCAGTTCTTC. The variable domain in full, completed from reference TRBV5-4 and TRBJ2-1, reads ETGVTQSPTHLIKTRGQQVTLRCSSQSGHNTVSWYQQALGQGPQFIFQYYREEENGRGNFPPRFSGLQFPNYSSELNVNALELDDSALYLCASTLAGGPSNEQFFGPGTRLTVL.